Below, 25 T cell receptor beta chains from the same sample are listed, as sequenced in a study of blood T cell repertoires in COVID-19. Repertoires were generated with immunoSEQ multiplex PCR, while TCRdb's copy carries only in-frame clones and drops some. Among some 320,000 clones listed, roughly 90% were seen once. Sequencing was done on a sample of PBMCs or T cells enriched from blood (not recorded which). These receptors originate from a man aged 60-69 years who had recovered from COVID-19.

CDR3 coding DNA: TGTGCCAGCTCATTTGTGGACATGGGGTACGAGCAGTACTTC. This gives the protein CASSFVDMGYEQYF. The rearrangement links TRBV18 to TRBJ2-7; tentatively, D is TRBD1 (5 bases). CDR3 length: 14 amino acids. The germline gives CDR1 KGHSH, CDR2 LQKENI. Trimming pared 5 bases from V and 4 bases from J, leaving 15 bases between.

The table lists this clone with a few counts. V usage is TRBV3-1 (or the pseudogene TRBV3-2) and J usage is TRBJ1-2; a possible D gene is TRBD1 (5 bases). The CDR3 has 17 residues. The V and J ends lost 0 bases and 4 bases respectively, with 18 bases between them. CDR1 and CDR2 (germline): LGHDT, YNNKEL (reference sequence). CDR3 coding DNA: TGTGCCAGCAGCCAAGAAGGGAGGGGCCCATCGACCTATGGCTACACCTTC. It codes for CASSQEGRGPSTYGYTF.

This clone was seen a single time. J is TRBJ2-7 and V is TRBV6-5; weak D call: TRBD1 (5 bases). Trimming removed 6 bases at V and 3 bases at J, with 15 bases between. Germline-derived CDR1 and CDR2 are MNHEY and SVGAGI. There are 14 residues in the CDR3. The CDR3 region is CASSPVGQGYEQYF. CDR3 bases: TGTGCCAGCAGCCCCGTGGGCCAGGGCTACGAGCAGTACTTC.

The chain recombines TRBV2 with TRBJ2-2; unclear D gene. CDR3 length: 14 amino acids. Germline V gene lookup returns CDR1 SNHLY and CDR2 FYNNEI. Trimming took 2 bases from V and 3 from J, leaving 7 bases between them. CDR3 bases: TGTGCCAGCAGTGAACCCAGTTACACCGGGGAGCTGTTTTTT. Amino acids: CASSEPSYTGELFF.

This chain links TRBV15 with TRBJ2-7; D might be TRBD2 (7 bases). The CDR3 extends over 15 amino acids. Trimming pared 1 base from V and 7 bases from J, leaving 17 bases between. CDR1 and CDR2 from the germline V gene are LNHNV and YYDKDF (reference sequence). CDR3 protein: CATSRVVGGPWEQYF. The CDR3 bases are TGTGCCACCAGCAGAGTGGTGGGGGGGCCGTGGGAGCAGTACTTC.

The V gene is TRBV28, the J gene TRBJ1-1; D call uncertain. V was cut by 3 bases and J by 1 base, with 6 bases left in between. The CDR3 runs to 13 residues. The V gene's germline CDR1 is MDHEN and CDR2 SYDVKM. The CDR3 nucleotides read TGTGCCAGCAGTTTGAGGCAGAACACTGAAGCTTTCTTT. As protein: CASSLRQNTEAFF.

V and J are TRBV2 and TRBJ2-7; D gene uncertain. The CDR3 consists of 15 residues. Germline assignment: CDR1 SNHLY and CDR2 FYNNEI. The ends were cut back, 8 bases at V and 2 bases at J, with 19 bases in the middle. The CDR3 bases are TGTGCCAGCTCTTCTTTCGGGTCATTAGCCTACGAGCAGTACTTC. Translated, it gives CASSSFGSLAYEQYF. The variable domain in full, with the rest retrieved from reference TRBV2 and TRBJ2-7, is EPEVTQTPSHQVTQMGQEVILRCVPISNHLYFYWYRQILGQKVEFLVSFYNNEISEKSEIFDDQFSVERPDGSNFTLKIRSTKLEDSAMYFCASSSFGSLAYEQYFGPGTRLTVT.

The chain uses TRBV2 and TRBJ2-6, with TRBD1 matching over 9 bases. V was pared by 6 bases and J by 3 bases, with 9 bases of the junction left unmatched. The length of the CDR3 is 17 residues. Germline lookup yields CDR1 SNHLY and CDR2 FYNNEI. CDR3 nucleotide sequence: TGTGCCAGCAGGATTCCGGGACAGGGACTTGGGGCCAACGTCCTGACTTTC. It yields the protein CASRIPGQGLGANVLTF.

The rearrangement links TRBV3-1 (or the pseudogene TRBV3-2) to TRBJ1-5; D is ambiguous. Germline CDR1 reads LGHDT; CDR2 reads YNNKEL (reference sequence). This CDR3 is built from 14 residues. V dropped 1 base and J dropped 3 bases, with 7 bases sitting between them. For the CDR3, the DNA is TGTGCCAGCAGCCAAGGACACCTCAATCAGCCCCAGCATTTT. As protein: CASSQGHLNQPQHF.

The chain links TRBV11-2 to TRBJ1-1; no clear D. There are 17 residues in the CDR3. Trimming removed 0 bases from V and 0 bases from J, with 14 bases in between. Germline V gene lookup returns CDR1 SGHAT and CDR2 FQNNGV. The CDR3 DNA reads TGTGCCAGCAGCTTAGACATTACCGGCGGTCTGAACACTGAAGCTTTCTTT. Translation: CASSLDITGGLNTEAFF.

The J gene is TRBJ2-2, the V gene TRBV24-1, with a tentative D call TRBD1 (5 bases). The CDR3 is 17 residues long. Germline-derived CDR1 and CDR2 are KGHDR and SFDVKD. V lost 5 bases and J lost 0, with 15 bases in between. CDR3 coding DNA: TGTGCCACCAGTGGGGGCTCGGCCCGCGCGAACACCGGGGAGCTGTTTTTT. This codes for CATSGGSARANTGELFF.

The chain employs TRBV6-6 and TRBJ2-2, with 7 bases aligning to TRBD2. V shed 5 bases and J 3 bases; nucleotides not matched to a gene: 6. The germline gives CDR1 MNHNY, CDR2 SVGAGI (reference sequence). The length of the CDR3 is 15 residues. The CDR3 coding sequence is TGTGCCAGCAGTCCTAGGGGAGGGGACACCGGGGAGCTGTTTTTT. Translated, it gives CASSPRGGDTGELFF.

This clone was recorded a few times. The J gene is TRBJ1-1, the V gene TRBV10-1, with unresolved D. V was clipped by 3 bases and J by 8 bases, with 16 bases between them. Per the germline V gene, CDR1 is WNHNN and CDR2 is SYGVQD (reference sequence). This CDR3 spans 14 amino acids. CDR3 residues: CASSENSGKEEAFF. CDR3 nucleotide sequence: TGCGCCAGCAGTGAAAATTCGGGGAAGGAGGAAGCTTTCTTT.

The chain employs TRBV5-1 and TRBJ2-1; D not certain. The CDR3 is made up of 15 amino acids. With 3 bases removed from V and 3 bases from J, the gap between germline ends came to 13 bases. Germline V lookup: CDR1 SGHRS, CDR2 YFSETQ. CDR3: CASSSLRLGYNEQFF. The DNA for the CDR3 is TGCGCCAGCAGCTCTCTCCGACTGGGCTACAATGAGCAGTTCTTC.

This clone was seen once. CDR3 sequence (DNA): TGTGCCAGCAGCGTGGACAGCTACGAGCAGTACTTC. It encodes CASSVDSYEQYF. J is TRBJ2-7 and V is TRBV5-4; D perhaps matches TRBD1 (6 bases). This CDR3 contains 12 residues. Per germline, CDR1 SGHNT and CDR2 YYREEE (reference sequence). Trimming removed 4 bases at V and 3 bases at J, with 8 bases between.

The V gene is TRBV15, the J gene TRBJ2-3; TRBD1 matches 8 bases. Germline V gene data show CDR1 as LNHNV and CDR2 as YYDKDF (reference sequence). The trim removed 5 bases at V and 6 bases at J, leaving 16 bases unmatched. This CDR3 contains 17 residues. CDR3 sequence: CATSPRTGYDHRDTQYF. The CDR3 region has the DNA TGTGCCACCAGCCCCCGGACAGGGTATGATCATCGGGATACGCAGTATTTT. Based on the CDR3 plus reference TRBV15 and TRBJ2-3, the full variable domain is DAMVIQNPRYQVTQFGKPVTLSCSQTLNHNVMYWYQQKSSQAPKLLFHYYDKDFNNEADTPDNFQSRRPNTSFCFLDIRSPGLGDTAMYLCATSPRTGYDHRDTQYFGPGTRLTVL.

V is TRBV5-1 and J is TRBJ2-7; 9 bases align to TRBD1. Trimming at V came to 0 bases and at J to 3 bases, leaving 7 bases not matched to a gene. Germline V lookup: CDR1 SGHRS, CDR2 YFSETQ. The CDR3 totals 16 residues. The CDR3 spells CASSLDFRGQGYEQYF. DNA of the CDR3: TGCGCCAGCAGCTTGGACTTCCGGGGACAGGGCTACGAGCAGTACTTC.

This clone was found once. The gene calls are TRBV27 and TRBJ2-7; TRBD2 agrees at 8 bases. Germline CDR1 and CDR2: MNHEY and SMNVEV (reference sequence). CDR3 length: 14 residues. V shed 5 bases and J 3 bases; nucleotides not matched to a gene: 6. The CDR3 DNA is TGTGCCAGCAGTGAGGGCGGGGGGCTCTACGAGCAGTACTTC. Protein product: CASSEGGGLYEQYF.

The gene calls are TRBV5-1 and TRBJ2-5; 16 bases are a match to TRBD2. Germline V CDR1 and CDR2: SGHRS, YFSETQ. The CDR3 totals 17 residues. V gave up 4 bases and J gave up 3 bases; unmatched junction bases: 6. The CDR3 reads CASSIGTSGRAEETQYF. CDR3 coding DNA: TGCGCCAGCAGCATTGGGACTAGCGGGAGGGCCGAAGAGACCCAGTACTTC. The full variable domain, completed using reference TRBV5-1 and TRBJ2-5, is KAGVTQTPRYLIKTRGQQVTLSCSPISGHRSVSWYQQTPGQGLQFLFEYFSETQRNKGNFPGRFSGRQFSNSRSEMNVSTLELGDSALYLCASSIGTSGRAEETQYFGPGTRLLVL.

The genes are TRBV10-3 and TRBJ2-7; 10 bases are a match to TRBD2. CDR3 length: 14 residues. The V and J ends lost 4 bases and 3 bases, in that order; junction bases with no gene match: 3. The V gene's germline CDR1 is ENHRY and CDR2 SYGVKD. The CDR3 DNA reads TGTGCCATCAGTGTTAGCGGGGGGTACTACGAGCAGTACTTC. This sequence encodes CAISVSGGYYEQYF.

The V and J genes are TRBV7-2 and TRBJ2-1; tentative D call: TRBD2 (6 bases). Trimming removed 2 bases from V and 14 bases from J, with 16 bases in between. Germline V CDR1 and CDR2: SGHTA, FQGNSA. The CDR3 spans 13 residues. The CDR3 is CASSLMDTSNKFF. For the CDR3, the DNA is TGTGCCAGCAGCTTAATGGACACTAGCAACAAGTTCTTC.

The rearrangement links TRBV29-1 to TRBJ1-2; D gene uncertain. This CDR3 has 11 residues. Germline V lookup: CDR1 SQVTM, CDR2 ANQGSEA. V was pared by 5 bases and J by 5 bases, with 9 bases between. In DNA, the CDR3 is TGCAGCGTTTCCCACGGGTATGGCTACACCTTC. This sequence encodes CSVSHGYGYTF. Drawing the rest from reference TRBV29-1 and TRBJ1-2, the complete variable domain is SAVISQKPSRDICQRGTSLTIQCQVDSQVTMMFWYRQQPGQSLTLIATANQGSEATYESGFVIDKFPISRPNLTFSTLTVSNMSPEDSSIYLCSVSHGYGYTFGSGTRLTVV.

V usage is TRBV24-1 and J usage is TRBJ1-1, with 9 bases aligning to TRBD1. J gave up 7 bases and V 5 bases, and 4 bases lay outside the gene matches. The CDR3 covers 13 residues. CDR1 is KGHDR and CDR2 is SFDVKD in the germline V gene. The CDR3 sequence is CATSGGQGSEAFF. In DNA form, the CDR3 reads TGTGCCACCAGTGGCGGACAGGGGAGTGAAGCTTTCTTT.

This sequence joins TRBV28 and TRBJ1-4; 7 bases map to TRBD1. Germline loops: CDR1 MDHEN, CDR2 SYDVKM. CDR3 length: 15 amino acids. The V segment lost 8 bases and the J segment 8 bases; nucleotides outside the gene matches: 14. For the CDR3, the DNA is TGTGCCAGCCAAGGAGAGACAGGGCAGGTGGAAAAACTGTTTTTT. It yields the protein CASQGETGQVEKLFF.

This clone turned up a few times. The chain carries TRBV28 and TRBJ1-4; 10 nucleotides match TRBD1. V lost 3 bases, J lost 7 bases, and 11 bases stayed unmatched. The CDR3 contains 17 residues. The V gene's germline CDR1 is MDHEN and CDR2 SYDVKM. CDR3 sequence: CASSFRDRGLRGEKLFF. The CDR3 nucleotides read TGTGCCAGCAGTTTCAGGGACAGGGGACTTCGGGGTGAAAAACTGTTTTTT.